The clone carrying this T cell receptor beta chain was detected many times. Its matching antigen is unknown. V gave up 5 bases and J gave up 2 bases, with 16 bases separating them. CDR1 is LNHDA, CDR2 SQIVND, per germline (reference sequence). The CDR3 is made up of 16 amino acids. This sample is drawn from a study of T cells in Graves' hyperthyroidism and ophthalmopathy. Findings and limits, study-wide: Ophthalmopathy was identified by the model a median approximately six months ahead of onset.

TCR beta CDR3 sequences were amplified from RNA transcripts. The HTBI set primed first-round TCR CDR3 RT-PCR. TCRdb called the multiplex PCR reads again in MiXCR, with one record for every CDR3 protein. This table holds 530,000 or so distinct CDR3 sequences, less than 25% found once. Ophthalmopathy cases scored 3 or more on the Clinical Activity Score and 4 or more on NOSPECS grade, with duration below 3 months. Uncontrolled infection, other autoimmune disease, pregnancy or lactation disqualified patients from enrolment. The PBMCs were sourced from fresh peripheral blood (approximately 9.6 ml). The source of this sequence is a woman aged 25 to 39 with Graves' ophthalmopathy. Sequencing was carried out using blood. This sequence joins TRBV19 and TRBJ1-5, with D possibly matching TRBD1 (6 bases). CDR3 nucleotides: TGTGCCAGTAGTGGACCACAGGGAGGAGGCAATCAGCCCCAGCATTTT. Protein product: CASSGPQGGGNQPQHF.